These 3 T cell receptor beta chains were all obtained from the same sample, sequenced in a study of T cells in localized non-small cell lung cancer (dated by TCRdb to 2018 to 2020). The protocol used for the library was the immunoSEQ multiplex PCR assay. TCRdb limited this immuneACCESS table to in-frame rearrangements with V and J called. A share of clones is missing; checked studies link under half to unresolved V genes, and the rest is unexplained. For this sample there are some 51,000 clones; 86% appear just once. Of the sample, roughly 5.1% is held by the ten largest clones. The sequencing here drew on peripheral blood, taken before any cancer treatment. The origin of the receptors is a woman aged 40-70 years with stage I lung adenocarcinoma.

The genes are TRBV7-6 and TRBJ1-1; TRBD1 is a possible D gene (6 bases). The CDR3 runs 15 residues. Between the trimmed V and J ends, which lost 5 bases and 1 base, there was a span of 14 bases. CDR1 SGHVS and CDR2 FNYEAQ come from the germline V gene. The CDR3 reads CASSPWAGQNTEAFF. CDR3 coding DNA: TGTGCCAGCAGCCCCTGGGCGGGACAGAACACTGAAGCTTTCTTT. Supplemented by reference TRBV7-6 and TRBJ1-1, the full variable domain reads GAGVSQSPRYKVTKRGQDVALRCDPISGHVSLYWYRQALGQGPEFLTYFNYEAQQDKSGLPNDRFSAERPEGSISTLTIQRTEQRDSAMYRCASSPWAGQNTEAFFGQGTRLTVV.

The sample holds a few counts of this clone. The rearrangement links TRBV5-6 to TRBJ2-5; perhaps TRBD1 as D (6 bases). The length of the CDR3 is 13 residues. CDR1 is SGHDT, CDR2 YYEEEE, per germline. The V end lost 0 bases, the J end lost 5 bases, and 8 bases lay between the germline ends. The DNA for the CDR3 is TGTGCCAGCAGCTTGGACAGGGTGGAGACCCAGTACTTC. It is translated as CASSLDRVETQYF.

The gene calls are TRBV7-2 and TRBJ2-3, with TRBD1 matching over 8 bases. This CDR3 is built from 17 residues. Germline V gene lookup returns CDR1 SGHTA and CDR2 FQGNSA. The junction had 13 bases not matched to a gene; V was cut back by 5 bases and J by 3 bases. The CDR3: CASSRGTGATGTDTQYF. As DNA, the CDR3 is TGTGCCAGCAGCAGGGGGACAGGAGCGACGGGAACAGATACGCAGTATTTT.